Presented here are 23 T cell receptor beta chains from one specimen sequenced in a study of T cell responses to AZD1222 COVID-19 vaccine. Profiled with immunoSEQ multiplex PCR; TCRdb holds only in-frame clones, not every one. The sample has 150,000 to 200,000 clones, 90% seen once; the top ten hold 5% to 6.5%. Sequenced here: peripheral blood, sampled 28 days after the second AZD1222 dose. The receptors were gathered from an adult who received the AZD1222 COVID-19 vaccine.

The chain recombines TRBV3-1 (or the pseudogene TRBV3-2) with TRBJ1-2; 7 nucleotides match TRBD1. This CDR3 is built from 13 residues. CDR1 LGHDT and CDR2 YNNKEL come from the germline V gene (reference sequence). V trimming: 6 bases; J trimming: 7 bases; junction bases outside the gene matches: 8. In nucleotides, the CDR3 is TGTGCCAGCAGACCAGGACAGGAGGGTGGCTACACCTTC. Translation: CASRPGQEGGYTF.

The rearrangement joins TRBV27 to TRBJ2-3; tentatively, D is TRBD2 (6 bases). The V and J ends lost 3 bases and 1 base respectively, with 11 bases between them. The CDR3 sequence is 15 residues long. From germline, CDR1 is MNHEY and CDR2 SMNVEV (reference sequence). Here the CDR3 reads CASSFRAGRTDTQYF. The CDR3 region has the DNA TGTGCCAGCAGTTTTAGGGCGGGGCGCACAGATACGCAGTATTTT.

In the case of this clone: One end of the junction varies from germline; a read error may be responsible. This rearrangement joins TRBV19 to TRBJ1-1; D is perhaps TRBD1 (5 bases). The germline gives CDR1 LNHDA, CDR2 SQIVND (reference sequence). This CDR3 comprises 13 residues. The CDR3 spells CASTGTQNAEAFF. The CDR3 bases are TGTGCCAGTACCGGGACGCAGAACGCTGAAGCTTTCTTT.

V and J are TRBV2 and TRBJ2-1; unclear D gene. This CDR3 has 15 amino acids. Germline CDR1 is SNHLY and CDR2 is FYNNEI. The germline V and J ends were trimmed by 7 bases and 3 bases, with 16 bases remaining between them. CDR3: CASTHRQLYYNEQFF. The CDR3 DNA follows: TGTGCCAGCACCCACCGCCAACTCTACTACAATGAGCAGTTCTTC.

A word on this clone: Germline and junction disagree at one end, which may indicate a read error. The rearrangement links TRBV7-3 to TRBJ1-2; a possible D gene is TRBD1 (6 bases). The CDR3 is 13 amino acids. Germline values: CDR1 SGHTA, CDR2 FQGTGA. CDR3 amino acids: CASSLSPGDRPNF. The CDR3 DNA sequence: TGTGCCAGCAGCTTAAGTCCGGGTGACAGGCCCAACTTC. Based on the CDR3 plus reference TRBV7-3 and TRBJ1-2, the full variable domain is GAGVSQTPSNKVTEKGKYVELRCDPISGHTALYWYRQSLGQGPEFLIYFQGTGAADDSGLPNDRFFAVRPEGSVSTLKIQRTERGDSAVYLCASSLSPGDRPNFGSGTRLTVV.

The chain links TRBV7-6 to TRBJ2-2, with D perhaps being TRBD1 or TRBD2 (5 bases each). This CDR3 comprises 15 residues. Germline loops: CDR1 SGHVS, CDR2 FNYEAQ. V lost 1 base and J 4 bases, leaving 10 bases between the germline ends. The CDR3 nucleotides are TGTGCCAGCAGCTTAGATCCAGGGAGCACCGGGGAGCTGTTTTTT. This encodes CASSLDPGSTGELFF.

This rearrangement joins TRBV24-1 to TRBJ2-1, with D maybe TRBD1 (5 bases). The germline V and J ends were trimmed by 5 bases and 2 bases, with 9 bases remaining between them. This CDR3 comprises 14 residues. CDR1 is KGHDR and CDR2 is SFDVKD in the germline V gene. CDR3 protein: CATSVTGPYNEQFF. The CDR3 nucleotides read TGTGCCACCAGTGTTACAGGACCCTACAATGAGCAGTTCTTC.

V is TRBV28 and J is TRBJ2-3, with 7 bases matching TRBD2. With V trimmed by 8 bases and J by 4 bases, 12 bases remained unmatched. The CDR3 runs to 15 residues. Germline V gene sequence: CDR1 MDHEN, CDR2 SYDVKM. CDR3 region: CASRMTGGRPDTQYF. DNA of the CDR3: TGTGCCAGCCGGATGACGGGCGGGAGACCAGATACGCAGTATTTT.

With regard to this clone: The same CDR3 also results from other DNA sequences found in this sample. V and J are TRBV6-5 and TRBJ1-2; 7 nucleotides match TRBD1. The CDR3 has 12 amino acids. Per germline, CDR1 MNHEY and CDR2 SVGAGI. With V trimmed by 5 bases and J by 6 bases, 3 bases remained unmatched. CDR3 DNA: TGTGCCAGCAGTCTGACAGGGAATGGCTACACCTTC. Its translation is CASSLTGNGYTF.

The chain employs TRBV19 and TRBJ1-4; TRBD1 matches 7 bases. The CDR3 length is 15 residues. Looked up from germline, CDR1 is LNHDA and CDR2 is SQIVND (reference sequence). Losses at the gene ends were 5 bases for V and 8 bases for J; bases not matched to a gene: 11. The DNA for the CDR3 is TGTGCCAGTAGTGTTGGGACAGTGCATGGGGAAAAACTGTTTTTT. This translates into CASSVGTVHGEKLFF.

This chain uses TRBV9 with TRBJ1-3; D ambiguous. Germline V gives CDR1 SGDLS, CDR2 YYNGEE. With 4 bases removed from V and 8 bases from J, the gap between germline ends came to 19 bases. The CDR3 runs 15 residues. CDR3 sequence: CASSSQSAVYHTIYF. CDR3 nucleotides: TGTGCCAGCAGCTCACAGAGTGCGGTGTATCACACCATATATTTT.

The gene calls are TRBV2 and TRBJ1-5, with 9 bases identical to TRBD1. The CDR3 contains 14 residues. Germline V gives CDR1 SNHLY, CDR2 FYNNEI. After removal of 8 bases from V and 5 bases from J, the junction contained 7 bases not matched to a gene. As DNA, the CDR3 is TGTGCCAGCGGCGGGACAGGGCGAGATCAGCCCCAGCATTTT. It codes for CASGGTGRDQPQHF.

In nucleotides, the CDR3 is TGTGCCAGTAGTGTACTAACAGGGTATAGCAATCAGCCCCAGCATTTT. The encoded protein is CASSVLTGYSNQPQHF. The V gene is TRBV19, the J gene TRBJ1-5; weak D call: TRBD1 (6 bases). Trimming pared 5 bases from V and 0 bases from J, leaving 14 bases between. In germline, CDR1 is LNHDA, CDR2 SQIVND (reference sequence). The CDR3 runs to 16 residues.

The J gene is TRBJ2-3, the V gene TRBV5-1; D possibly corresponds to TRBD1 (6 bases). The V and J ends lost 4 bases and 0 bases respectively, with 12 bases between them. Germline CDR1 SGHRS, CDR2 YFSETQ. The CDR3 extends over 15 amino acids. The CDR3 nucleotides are TGCGCCAGCAGCAAGGACAGTACTAGCACAGATACGCAGTATTTT. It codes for CASSKDSTSTDTQYF.

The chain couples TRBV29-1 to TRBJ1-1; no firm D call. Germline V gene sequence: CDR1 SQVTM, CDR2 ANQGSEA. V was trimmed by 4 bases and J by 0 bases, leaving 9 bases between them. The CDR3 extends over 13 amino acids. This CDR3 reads CSVVHSMNTEAFF. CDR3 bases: TGCAGCGTTGTGCACAGCATGAACACTGAAGCTTTCTTT. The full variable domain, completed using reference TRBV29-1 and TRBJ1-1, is SAVISQKPSRDICQRGTSLTIQCQVDSQVTMMFWYRQQPGQSLTLIATANQGSEATYESGFVIDKFPISRPNLTFSTLTVSNMSPEDSSIYLCSVVHSMNTEAFFGQGTRLTVV.

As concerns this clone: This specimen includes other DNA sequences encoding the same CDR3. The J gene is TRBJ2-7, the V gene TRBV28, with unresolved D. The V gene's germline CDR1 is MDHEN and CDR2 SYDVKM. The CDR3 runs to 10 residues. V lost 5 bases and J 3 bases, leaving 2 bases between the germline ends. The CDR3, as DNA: TGTGCCAGCAGTGGCTACGAGCAGTACTTC. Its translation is CASSGYEQYF.

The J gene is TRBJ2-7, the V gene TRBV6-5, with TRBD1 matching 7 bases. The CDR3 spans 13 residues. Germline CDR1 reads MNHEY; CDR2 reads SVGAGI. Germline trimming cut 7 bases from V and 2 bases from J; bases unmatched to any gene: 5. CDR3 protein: CASKGASTYEQYF. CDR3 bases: TGTGCCAGCAAGGGGGCCAGTACCTACGAGCAGTACTTC.

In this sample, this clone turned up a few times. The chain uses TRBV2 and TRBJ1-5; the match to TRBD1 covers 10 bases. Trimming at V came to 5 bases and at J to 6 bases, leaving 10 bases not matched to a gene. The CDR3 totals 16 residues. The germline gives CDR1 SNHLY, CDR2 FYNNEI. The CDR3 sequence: CASSTSIGQGGQPQHF. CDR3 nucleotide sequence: TGTGCCAGCAGTACTTCCATTGGACAGGGGGGTCAGCCCCAGCATTTT.

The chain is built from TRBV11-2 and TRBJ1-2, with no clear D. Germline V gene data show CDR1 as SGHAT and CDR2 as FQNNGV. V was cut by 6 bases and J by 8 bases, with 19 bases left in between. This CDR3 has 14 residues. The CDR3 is CASSHADSWSGYTF. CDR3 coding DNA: TGTGCCAGCAGTCATGCGGACTCCTGGTCCGGCTACACCTTC. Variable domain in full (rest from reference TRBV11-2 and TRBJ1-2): EAGVAQSPRYKIIEKRQSVAFWCNPISGHATLYWYQQILGQGPKLLIQFQNNGVVDDSQLPKDRFSAERLKGVDSTLKIQPAKLEDSAVYLCASSHADSWSGYTFGSGTRLTVV.

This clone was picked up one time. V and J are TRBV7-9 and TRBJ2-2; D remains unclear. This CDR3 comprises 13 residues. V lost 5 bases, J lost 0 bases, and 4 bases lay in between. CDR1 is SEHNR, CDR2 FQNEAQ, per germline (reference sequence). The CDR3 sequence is CASSRSNTGELFF. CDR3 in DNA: TGTGCCAGCAGCCGTTCGAACACCGGGGAGCTGTTTTTT. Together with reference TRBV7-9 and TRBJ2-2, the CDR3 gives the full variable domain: DTGVSQNPRHKITKRGQNVTFRCDPISEHNRLYWYRQTLGQGPEFLTYFQNEAQLEKSRLLSDRFSAERPKGSFSTLEIQRTEQGDSAMYLCASSRSNTGELFFGEGSRLTVL.

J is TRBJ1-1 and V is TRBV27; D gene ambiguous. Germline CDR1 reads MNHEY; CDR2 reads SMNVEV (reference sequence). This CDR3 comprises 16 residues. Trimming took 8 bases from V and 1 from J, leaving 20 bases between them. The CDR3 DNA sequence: TGTGCCAGCGCTAGACCGGGTCTAACCTCGAACACTGAAGCTTTCTTT. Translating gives CASARPGLTSNTEAFF.

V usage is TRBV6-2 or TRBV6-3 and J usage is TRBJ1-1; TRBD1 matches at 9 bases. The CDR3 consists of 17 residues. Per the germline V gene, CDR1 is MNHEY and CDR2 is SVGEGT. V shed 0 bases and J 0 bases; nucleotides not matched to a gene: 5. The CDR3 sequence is CASSYSGQGRLNTEAFF. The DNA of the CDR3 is TGTGCCAGCAGTTACTCCGGACAGGGGCGCTTGAACACTGAAGCTTTCTTT.

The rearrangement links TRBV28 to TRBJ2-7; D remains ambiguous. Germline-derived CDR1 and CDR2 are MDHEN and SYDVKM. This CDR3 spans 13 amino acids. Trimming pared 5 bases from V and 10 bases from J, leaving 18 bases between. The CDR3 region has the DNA TGTGCCAGCAGTCTCCCTCTGACAAAGAGCCAGTACTTC. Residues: CASSLPLTKSQYF.